This T cell receptor beta chain was sequenced in a study of CD8+ T cells in alopecia areata (dated by TCRdb to between 2017 and 2018). General notes on the study: Skin from C3H/HeJ donors with spontaneous alopecia (6-12 months old) was grafted onto female C3H/HeJ recipients that were roughly 7-10 weeks old. The study used high-throughput TCRbeta sequencing to examine T cell clonal expansion in alopecia areata, in both the C3H/HeJ mouse model and human patients. Human TCRbeta sequencing covered scalp tissue and sorted CD4+ and CD8+ peripheral blood T cells from patchy and totalis/universalis alopecia areata patients and healthy controls. Scalp clonality was compared among normal scalp (n=4), patchy alopecia areata scalp (n=8), and alopecia totalis/universalis scalp (n=8). RNA was extracted with the PAXgene miRNA kit for fixed scalp, the miRNeasy kit for PBMCs, and the RNeasy kit for mouse skin. immunoSEQ multiplex PCR using 35 Vbeta forward primers and 13 Jbeta reverse primers was used to amplify TCRbeta CDR3 regions. What the study reported, not specific to this receptor: Shared TCR sequences between patients were less evident than in mice, which may be partly attributable to HLA diversity in the patient population. Compared with normal scalp, lesional scalp had higher clonality and more expanded CD8+ clones, particularly in alopecia totalis/universalis, a pattern that suggests antigenic drive. Unlike mouse skin, which is dominated by gammadelta T cells, normal human skin has resident alphabeta T cells that are also sequenced, and this complicates analysis of the scalp TCR repertoire.

Libraries were built with the immunoSEQ multiplex PCR assay. RNA was extracted from all samples and reverse transcribed into cDNA as template for TCR sequencing. SuperScript III was used to make first-strand cDNA, primed with a 2:1 mix of oligo-dT and random hexamers. Amplification bias was assessed with a synthetic immune receptor repertoire, and residual bias was removed computationally. Sequencing of the libraries was done on Illumina HiSeq using 60 bp reads that spanned the CDR3 and were read from J toward V. In the source study's methods: Raw reads were preprocessed to remove errors, and CDR3 was defined according to IMGT conventions as the region from the conserved cysteine to phenylalanine. To get clonality, Shannon entropy was normalized by log2 of the number of productive unique TCRs and the result was subtracted from 1. CD4 or CD8 identity of scalp clones was inferred by cross-referencing scalp TCRbeta sequences with sorted blood CD4 and CD8 repertoires. TCRdb's version of the immuneACCESS table is confined to in-frame rearrangements and falls short of the full clone set. An unresolved V gene accounts for under half of the shortfall where checked; the remainder is of unknown origin. V, J and clone size were drawn from that table, and D and trimming were deduced from the DNA. Listed for this sample are 200,000 to 300,000 clones, none observed only a single time. The ten largest clones take up roughly 1.2% of the sample.

Cells from pooled mouse cutaneous lymph nodes were stained for CD4, CD8alpha, NKG2D, NKG2ACE and other markers and then sorted on a BD Influx. Regarding this clone: Its antigen has not been determined. Since the receptor is from a mouse, mouse gene names and germline sequences apply. Within the sample, other DNA sequences also encode this same CDR3.

The sequenced sample was CD4+ T cells sorted from a lymph node. This clonotype was sampled from a C3H/HeJ mouse with alopecia areata. The MHC haplotype for this mouse line is H2-k.

The CDR3 region reads CASGAGTGNSDYTF. Partial CDR3 DNA: TGTGCCAGCGGGGCCGGGACAGGGAACTCC. The chain links TRBV13-2 with TRBJ1-2, with 9 central nucleotides matching TRBD1. Read sequence stops 4 residues before the CDR3 end, and the germline J gene provides the missing end. The germline V gene (reference sequence) specifies NNHNN as CDR1 and SYGAGS as CDR2. From the cysteine through the phenylalanine, the CDR3 covers 14 amino acids. Part of the CDR3 DNA is given, 30 bases translated from base 1. V has 5 bases trimmed and J has 2 bases trimmed; junction bases matching no gene number 4.